This TCR beta chain was sequenced for a study of shared clonotypes between healthy human individuals. Produced via immunoSEQ multiplex PCR; TCRdb's table is partial and in-frame only. The data hold approximately 2.4 million clones, with approximately 95% observed a single time. This CDR3 has 13 residues. Germline CDR1 reads MGHRA; CDR2 reads YSYEKL. The V end was cut by 0 bases, the J end by 5 bases, with 5 bases between. This clone appeared a single time. J is TRBJ1-5 and V is TRBV4-1, with no clear D. The TCR sequence derives from a young man in good health. The specimen sequenced was naive CD4+ T cells sorted from blood. Subset: CD45RA+ positively selected. The CDR3 DNA reads as TGCGCCAGCAGCCAAGATGAGTATCAGCCCCAGCATTTT. Translated: CASSQDEYQPQHF.